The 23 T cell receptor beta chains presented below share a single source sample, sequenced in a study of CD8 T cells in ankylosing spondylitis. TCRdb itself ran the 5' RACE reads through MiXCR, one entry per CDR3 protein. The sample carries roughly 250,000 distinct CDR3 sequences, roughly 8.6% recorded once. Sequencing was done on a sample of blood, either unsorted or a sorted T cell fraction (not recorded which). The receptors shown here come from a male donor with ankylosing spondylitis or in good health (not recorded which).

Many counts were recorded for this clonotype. The CDR3: CSVARGGNEQYF. DNA for the CDR3: TGCAGCGTTGCAAGAGGGGGCAACGAGCAGTACTTC. J is TRBJ2-7 and V is TRBV29-1; 7 bases are shared with TRBD1. The CDR3 has 12 amino acids. Trimming took 4 bases from V and 5 from J; bases not matched to a gene: 5. Germline CDR1 reads SQVTM; CDR2 reads ANQGSEA.

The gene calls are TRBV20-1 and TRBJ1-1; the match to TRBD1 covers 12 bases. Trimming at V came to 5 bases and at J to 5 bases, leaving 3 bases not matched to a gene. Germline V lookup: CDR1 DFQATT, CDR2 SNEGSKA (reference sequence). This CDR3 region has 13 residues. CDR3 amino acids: CSARDRGRTEAFF. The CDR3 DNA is TGCAGTGCTCGGGACAGGGGGCGGACTGAAGCTTTCTTT.

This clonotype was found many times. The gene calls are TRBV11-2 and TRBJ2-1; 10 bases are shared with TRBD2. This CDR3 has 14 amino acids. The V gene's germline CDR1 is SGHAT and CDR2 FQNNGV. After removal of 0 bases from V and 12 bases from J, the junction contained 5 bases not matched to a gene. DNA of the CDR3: TGTGCCAGCAGCTTAGACCCTAGCGGGAGACCGCAGTTCTTC. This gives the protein CASSLDPSGRPQFF.

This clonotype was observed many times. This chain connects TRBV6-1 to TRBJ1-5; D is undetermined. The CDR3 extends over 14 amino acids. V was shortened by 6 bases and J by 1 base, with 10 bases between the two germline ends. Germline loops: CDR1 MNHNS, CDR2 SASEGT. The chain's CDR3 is CASSPQRSNQPQHF. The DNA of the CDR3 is TGTGCCAGCAGCCCGCAACGCAGCAATCAGCCCCAGCATTTT.

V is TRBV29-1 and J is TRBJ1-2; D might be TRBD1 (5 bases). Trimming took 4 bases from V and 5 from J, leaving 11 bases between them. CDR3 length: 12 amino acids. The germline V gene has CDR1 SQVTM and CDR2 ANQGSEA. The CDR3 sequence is CSVGQGWYGYTF. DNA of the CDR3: TGCAGCGTTGGGCAGGGCTGGTATGGCTACACCTTC.

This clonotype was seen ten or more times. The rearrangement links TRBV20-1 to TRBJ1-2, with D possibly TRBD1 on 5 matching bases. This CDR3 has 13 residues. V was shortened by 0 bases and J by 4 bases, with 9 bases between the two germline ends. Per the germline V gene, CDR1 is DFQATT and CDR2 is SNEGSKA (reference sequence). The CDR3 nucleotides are TGCAGTGCTAGAGATTGGGGGACCTATGGCTACACCTTC. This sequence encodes CSARDWGTYGYTF.

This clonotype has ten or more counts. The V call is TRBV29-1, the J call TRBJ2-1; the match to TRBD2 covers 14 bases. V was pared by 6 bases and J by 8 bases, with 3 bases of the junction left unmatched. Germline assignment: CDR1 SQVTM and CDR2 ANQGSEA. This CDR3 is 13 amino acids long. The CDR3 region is CSVPTSGRDEQFF. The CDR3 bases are TGCAGCGTGCCGACTAGCGGGAGGGATGAGCAGTTCTTC.

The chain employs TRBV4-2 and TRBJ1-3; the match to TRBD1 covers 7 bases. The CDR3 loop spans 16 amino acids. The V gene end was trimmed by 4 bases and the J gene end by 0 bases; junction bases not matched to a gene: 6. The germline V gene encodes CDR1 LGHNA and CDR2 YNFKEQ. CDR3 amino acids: CASSPMGQTSGNTIYF. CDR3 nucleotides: TGTGCCAGCAGCCCGATGGGACAGACCTCTGGAAACACCATATATTTT.

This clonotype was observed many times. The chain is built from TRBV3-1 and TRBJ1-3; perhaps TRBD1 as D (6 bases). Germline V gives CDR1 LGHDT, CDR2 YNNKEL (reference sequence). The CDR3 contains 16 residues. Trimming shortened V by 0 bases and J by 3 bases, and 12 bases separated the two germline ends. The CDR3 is CASSQDITGIGNTIYF. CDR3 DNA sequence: TGTGCCAGCAGCCAAGATATAACAGGGATTGGAAACACCATATATTTT.

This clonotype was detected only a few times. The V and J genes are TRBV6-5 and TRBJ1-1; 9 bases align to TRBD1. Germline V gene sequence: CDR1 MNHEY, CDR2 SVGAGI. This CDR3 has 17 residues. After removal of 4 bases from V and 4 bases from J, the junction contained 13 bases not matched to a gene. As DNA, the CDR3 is TGTGCCAGCAGTTCCTACGGGACAGGGCAAGATGGCACTGAAGCTTTCTTT. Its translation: CASSSYGTGQDGTEAFF.

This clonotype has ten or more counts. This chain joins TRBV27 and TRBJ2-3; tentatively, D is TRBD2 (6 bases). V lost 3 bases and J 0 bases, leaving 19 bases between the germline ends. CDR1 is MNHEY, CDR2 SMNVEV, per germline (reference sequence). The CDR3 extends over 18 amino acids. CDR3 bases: TGTGCCAGCAGTTTTAATCCCCCTAGCGTGCTAAGCACAGATACGCAGTATTTT. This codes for CASSFNPPSVLSTDTQYF.

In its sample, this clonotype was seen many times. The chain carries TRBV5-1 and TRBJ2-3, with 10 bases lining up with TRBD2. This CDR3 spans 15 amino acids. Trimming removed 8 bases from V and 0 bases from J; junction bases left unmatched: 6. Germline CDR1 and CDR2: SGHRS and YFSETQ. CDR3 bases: TGCGCCAGTACTAGCGGGGATTATAGCACAGATACGCAGTATTTT. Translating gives CASTSGDYSTDTQYF.

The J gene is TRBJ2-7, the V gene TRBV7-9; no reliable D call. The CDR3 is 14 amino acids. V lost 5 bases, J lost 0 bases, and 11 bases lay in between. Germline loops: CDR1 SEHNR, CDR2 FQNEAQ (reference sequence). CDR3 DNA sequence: TGTGCCAGCAGCCCAAGAGAGAACTCCTACGAGCAGTACTTC. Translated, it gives CASSPRENSYEQYF.

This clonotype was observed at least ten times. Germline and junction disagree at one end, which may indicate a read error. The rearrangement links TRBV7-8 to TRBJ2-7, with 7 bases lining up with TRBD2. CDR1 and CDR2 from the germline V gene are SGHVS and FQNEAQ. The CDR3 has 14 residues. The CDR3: CASSLAESSYEQYF. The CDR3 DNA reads TGTGCCAGCAGCCTAGCGGAAAGCTCCTACGAGCAGTACTTC.

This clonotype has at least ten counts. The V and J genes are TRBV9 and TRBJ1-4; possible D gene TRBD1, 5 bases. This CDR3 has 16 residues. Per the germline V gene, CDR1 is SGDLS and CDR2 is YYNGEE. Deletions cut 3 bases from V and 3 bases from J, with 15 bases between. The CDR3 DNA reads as TGTGCCAGCAGCGATGGAGCAGGGTTTTCTAATGAAAAACTGTTTTTT. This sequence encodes CASSDGAGFSNEKLFF.

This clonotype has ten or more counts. The CDR3 DNA sequence: TGTGCCAGCAGCTCGTTCCAGGGACTAGGGGTTAGCAATCAGCCCCAGCATTTT. Protein: CASSSFQGLGVSNQPQHF. The rearrangement uses TRBV7-8 and TRBJ1-5; TRBD1 is a possible D gene (5 bases). The CDR3 runs 18 residues. The V end was cut by 4 bases, the J end by 0 bases, with 19 bases between. Germline-derived CDR1 and CDR2 are SGHVS and FQNEAQ.

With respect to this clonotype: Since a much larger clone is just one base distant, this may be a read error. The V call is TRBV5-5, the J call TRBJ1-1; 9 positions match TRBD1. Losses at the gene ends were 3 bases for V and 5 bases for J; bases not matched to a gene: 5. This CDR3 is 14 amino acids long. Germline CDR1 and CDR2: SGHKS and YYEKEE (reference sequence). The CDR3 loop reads CASSYRDRVTEAFF. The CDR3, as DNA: TGTGCCAGCAGCTACCGGGACAGGGTTACTGAAGCTTTCTTT.

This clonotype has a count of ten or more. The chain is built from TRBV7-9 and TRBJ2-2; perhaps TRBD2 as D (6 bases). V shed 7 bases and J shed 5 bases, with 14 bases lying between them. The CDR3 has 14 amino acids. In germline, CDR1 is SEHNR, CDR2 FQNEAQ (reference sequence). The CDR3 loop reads CASTRGTGTGELFF. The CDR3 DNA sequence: TGTGCCAGCACCCGGGGGACTGGTACCGGGGAGCTGTTTTTT.

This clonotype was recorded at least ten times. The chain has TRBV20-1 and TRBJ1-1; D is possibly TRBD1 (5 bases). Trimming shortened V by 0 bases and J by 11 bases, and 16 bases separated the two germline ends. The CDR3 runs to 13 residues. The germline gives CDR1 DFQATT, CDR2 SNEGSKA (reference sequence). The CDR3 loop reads CSARDRGTAGAFF. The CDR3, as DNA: TGCAGTGCTAGAGATCGAGGGACCGCAGGGGCTTTCTTT.

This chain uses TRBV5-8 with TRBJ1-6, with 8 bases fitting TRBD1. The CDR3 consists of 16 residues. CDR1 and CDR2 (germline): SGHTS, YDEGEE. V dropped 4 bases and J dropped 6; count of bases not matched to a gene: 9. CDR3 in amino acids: CASSRMTGDSNSPLHF. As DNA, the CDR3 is TGTGCCAGCAGCCGTATGACAGGGGACAGTAATTCACCCCTCCACTTT.

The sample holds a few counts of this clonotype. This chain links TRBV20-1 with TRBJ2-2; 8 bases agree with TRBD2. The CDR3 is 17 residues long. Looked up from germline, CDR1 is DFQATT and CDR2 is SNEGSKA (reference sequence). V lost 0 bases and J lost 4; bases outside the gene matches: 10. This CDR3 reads CSARDSTGGPGTGELFF. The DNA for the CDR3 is TGCAGTGCTAGAGATTCAACGGGGGGGCCCGGCACCGGGGAGCTGTTTTTT.

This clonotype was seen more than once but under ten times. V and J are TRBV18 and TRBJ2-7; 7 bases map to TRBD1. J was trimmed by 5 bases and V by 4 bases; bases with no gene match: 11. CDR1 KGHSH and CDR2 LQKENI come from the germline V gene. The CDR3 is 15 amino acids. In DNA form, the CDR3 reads TGTGCCAGCTCACGGGACAGCAGGGGGAGCGACGAGCAGTACTTC. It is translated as CASSRDSRGSDEQYF.

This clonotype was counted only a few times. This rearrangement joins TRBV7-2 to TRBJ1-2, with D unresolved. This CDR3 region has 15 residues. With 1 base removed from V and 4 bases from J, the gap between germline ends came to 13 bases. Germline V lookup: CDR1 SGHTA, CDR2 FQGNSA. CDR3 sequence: CASSLENMKTYGYTF. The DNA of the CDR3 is TGTGCCAGCAGCTTAGAGAACATGAAAACCTATGGCTACACCTTC. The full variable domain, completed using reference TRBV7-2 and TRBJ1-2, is GAGVSQSPSNKVTEKGKDVELRCDPISGHTALYWYRQSLGQGLEFLIYFQGNSAPDKSGLPSDRFSAERTGGSVSTLTIQRTQQEDSAVYLCASSLENMKTYGYTFGSGTRLTVV.